This TCR beta chain was identified during a study of cytomegalovirus exposure and HLA in healthy donors. The PCR contained 60 Vbeta and 13 Jbeta primers. Authors' data handling: Roughly 11 million shared chains were among about 80 million unique TCR beta chains counted in a later analysis. The protocol was immunoSEQ multiplex PCR, while the TCRdb copy is restricted to in-frame clones and leaves out a portion. V and J calls and clone size are copied from that table; D and trimming were computed from the DNA. The sample consists of around 92,000 clones, about 80% of them appearing once. Trimming cost V 3 bases and J 5 bases; bases outside gene matches: 10. CDR1 and CDR2 (germline): LNHNV, YYDKDF (reference sequence). This CDR3 region has 16 residues.

Sequences were obtained from PBMCs. The TCR was taken from a female donor in good health and CMV-seropositive. The V and J genes are TRBV15 and TRBJ2-3; the match to TRBD2 covers 8 bases. Written as DNA, the CDR3 is TGTGCCACCAGCAGCCCTCCGGGGGGGACCGGAGATACGCAGTATTTT. It encodes CATSSPPGGTGDTQYF.